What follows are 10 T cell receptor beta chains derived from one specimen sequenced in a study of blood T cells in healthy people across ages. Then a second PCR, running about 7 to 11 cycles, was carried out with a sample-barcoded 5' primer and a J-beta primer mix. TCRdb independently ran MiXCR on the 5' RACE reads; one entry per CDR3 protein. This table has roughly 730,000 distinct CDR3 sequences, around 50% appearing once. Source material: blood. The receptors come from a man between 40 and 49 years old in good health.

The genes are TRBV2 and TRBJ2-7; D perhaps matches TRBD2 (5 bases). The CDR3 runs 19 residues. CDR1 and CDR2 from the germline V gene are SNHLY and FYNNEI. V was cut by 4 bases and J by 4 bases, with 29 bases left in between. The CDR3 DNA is TGTGCCAGCAGTGTTACCGAGGGTATTTCTAACATCGATTTATACGAGCAGTACTTC. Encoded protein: CASSVTEGISNIDLYEQYF.

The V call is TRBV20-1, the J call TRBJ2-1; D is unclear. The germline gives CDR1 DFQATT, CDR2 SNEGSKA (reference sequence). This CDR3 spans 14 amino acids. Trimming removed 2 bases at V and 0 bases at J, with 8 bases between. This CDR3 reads CSARQSSSYNEQFF. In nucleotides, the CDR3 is TGCAGTGCTAGACAGTCGAGCTCCTACAATGAGCAGTTCTTC.

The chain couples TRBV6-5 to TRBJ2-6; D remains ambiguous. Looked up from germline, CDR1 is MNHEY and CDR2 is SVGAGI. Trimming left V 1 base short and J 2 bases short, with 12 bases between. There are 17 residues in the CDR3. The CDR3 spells CASSYLAISPGANVLTF. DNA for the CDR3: TGTGCCAGCAGTTACTTAGCCATCTCCCCTGGGGCCAACGTCCTGACTTTC.

This chain's CDR3 is CASSVVGTGHYEQYF. The DNA for the CDR3 is TGTGCCAGCAGCGTAGTGGGGACAGGGCACTACGAGCAGTACTTC. This rearrangement joins TRBV9 to TRBJ2-7; 9 nucleotides line up with TRBD1. The germline V gene has CDR1 SGDLS and CDR2 YYNGEE. This CDR3 is 15 amino acids long. The V gene end was trimmed by 0 bases and the J gene end by 3 bases; junction bases not matched to a gene: 4.

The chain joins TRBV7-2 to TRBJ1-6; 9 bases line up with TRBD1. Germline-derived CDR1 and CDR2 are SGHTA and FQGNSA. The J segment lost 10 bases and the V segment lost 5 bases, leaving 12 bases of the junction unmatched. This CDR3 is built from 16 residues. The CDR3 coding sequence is TGTGCCAGCAGCCTCCTGGACCCCGGGACAGGGTCACCCCTCCACTTT. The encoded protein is CASSLLDPGTGSPLHF.

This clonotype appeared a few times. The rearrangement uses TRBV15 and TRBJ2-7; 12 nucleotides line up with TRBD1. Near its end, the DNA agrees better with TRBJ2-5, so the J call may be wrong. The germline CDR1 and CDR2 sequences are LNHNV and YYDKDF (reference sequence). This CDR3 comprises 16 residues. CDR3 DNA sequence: TGTGCCACCAGCAGACAAGGGACAGGGGGCGCGGAGACCCAGTACTTC. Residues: CATSRQGTGGAETQYF.

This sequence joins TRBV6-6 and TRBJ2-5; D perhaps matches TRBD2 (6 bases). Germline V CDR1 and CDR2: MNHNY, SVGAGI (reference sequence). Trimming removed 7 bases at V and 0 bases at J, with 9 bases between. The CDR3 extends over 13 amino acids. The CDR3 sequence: CASIAGYQETQYF. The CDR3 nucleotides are TGTGCCAGCATTGCGGGGTACCAAGAGACCCAGTACTTC.

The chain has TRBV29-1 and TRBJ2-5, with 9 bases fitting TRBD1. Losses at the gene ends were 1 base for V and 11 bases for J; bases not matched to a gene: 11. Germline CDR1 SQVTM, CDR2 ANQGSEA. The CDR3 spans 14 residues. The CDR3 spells CSVEGQGVIYEQYF. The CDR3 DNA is TGCAGCGTTGAAGGACAGGGGGTGATATATGAGCAGTACTTC.

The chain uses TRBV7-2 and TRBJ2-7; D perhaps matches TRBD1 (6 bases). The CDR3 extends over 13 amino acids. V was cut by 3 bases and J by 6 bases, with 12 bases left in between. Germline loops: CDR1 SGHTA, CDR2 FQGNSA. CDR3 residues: CASSFRGPSEQYF. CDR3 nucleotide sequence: TGTGCCAGCAGCTTCAGGGGACCGTCCGAGCAGTACTTC.

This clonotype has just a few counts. CDR3 sequence: CAISEPGTSGDEQYF. The DNA for the CDR3 is TGTGCCATCAGTGAGCCCGGGACTAGCGGGGACGAGCAGTACTTC. J is TRBJ2-7 and V is TRBV10-3; TRBD2 aligns across 13 bases. J gave up 5 bases and V 2 bases, and 3 bases lay outside the gene matches. The CDR3 sequence is 15 residues long. Germline CDR1 ENHRY, CDR2 SYGVKD.